The present entry profiles one TCR beta chain with its context. Its cognate antigen is unknown. The sample is drawn from a study of monozygotic twins with inflammatory bowel disease. The CDR3 is 15 amino acids. Looked up from germline, CDR1 is MDHEN and CDR2 is SYDVKM. Findings and caveats of the study: Evidence did not back any single strong signal or clonotype linked to IBD. IBD patients shared fewer clonotypes with others than healthy twins, especially with disease activity.

Template switching appended UMIs that held a 6-nucleotide sample barcode. TCRdb derives one entry per CDR3 protein from the 5' RACE reads, leaving out DNA. Its table records about 160,000 distinct CDR3 sequences. The receptor comes from a human donor with ulcerative colitis or Crohn's disease, or a healthy co-twin of an affected twin (not recorded which). This sequence joins TRBV28 and TRBJ1-5; TCRdb returns TRBD1, unconfirmable since there is no DNA. The sample was blood. CDR3 residues: CASSVRGRSNQPQHF.